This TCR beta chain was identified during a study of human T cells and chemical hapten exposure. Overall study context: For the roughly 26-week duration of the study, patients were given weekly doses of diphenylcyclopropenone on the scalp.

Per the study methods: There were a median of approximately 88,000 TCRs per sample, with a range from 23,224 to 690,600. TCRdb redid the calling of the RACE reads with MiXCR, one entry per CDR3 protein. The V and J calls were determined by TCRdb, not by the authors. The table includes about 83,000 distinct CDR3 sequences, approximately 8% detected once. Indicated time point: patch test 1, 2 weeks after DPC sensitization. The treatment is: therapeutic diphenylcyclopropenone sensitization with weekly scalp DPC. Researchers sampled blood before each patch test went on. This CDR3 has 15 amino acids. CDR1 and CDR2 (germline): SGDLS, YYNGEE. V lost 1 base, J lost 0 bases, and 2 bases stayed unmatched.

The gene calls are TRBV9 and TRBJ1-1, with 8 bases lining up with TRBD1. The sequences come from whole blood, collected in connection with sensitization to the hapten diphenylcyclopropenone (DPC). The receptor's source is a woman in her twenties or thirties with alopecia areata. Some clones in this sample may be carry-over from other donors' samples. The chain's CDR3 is CASSVTGGLNTEAFF. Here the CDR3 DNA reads TGTGCCAGCAGCGTAACAGGGGGGCTGAACACTGAAGCTTTCTTT.